The present T cell receptor beta chain was sequenced within a study of response to subunit inactivated influenza vaccine. Trimming removed 3 bases from V and 3 bases from J, with 13 bases in between. The CDR3 consists of 15 residues. This clonotype occurred a few times. Its specificity is not known. Overall study results and limits: Each seasonal influenza vaccination, the authors suggested, recruits few new T cells.

One entry per CDR3 protein, called by TCRdb with MiXCR from the RT-PCR reads. The data show roughly 760,000 distinct CDR3 sequences, 20% to 25% seen once. The V and J genes are TRBV12-3 or TRBV12-4 and TRBJ2-3; the D gene is possibly TRBD2 (6 bases). The sample consisted of PBMCs from blood, taken roughly 5 days after vaccination. The sequence derives from a man aged 45-60 years who received an inactivated influenza vaccine. CDR3 loop: CASSLSSVGTDTQYF. CDR3 nucleotides: TGTGCCAGCAGTTTGTCTAGCGTAGGAACAGATACGCAGTATTTT.